The rows below give T cell receptor beta chains drawn from one sample of a study of blood T cell repertoires in COVID-19. The table came from immunoSEQ multiplex PCR; TCRdb's copy has only in-frame clones and leaves some out. The sample includes a few hundred thousand clones, about 88% of them seen just once. The sequenced sample consisted of peripheral blood. These receptors originate from a middle-aged man with active or convalescent COVID-19. Each CDR3 is given with its conserved first and last residue. The order of the fields is V gene, J gene, CDR3 protein.

TRBV2	TRBJ2-6	CATRLGANVLTF
TRBV10-3	TRBJ1-2	CAISGQALKLYGYTF
TRBV3-1/TRBV3-2	TRBJ1-3	CASSPRTGNTIYF
TRBV5-4	TRBJ1-3	CASSRTAITGSGNTIYF
TRBV24-1	TRBJ2-1	CATSDSDRGQTNEQFF
TRBV7-9	TRBJ2-1	CASSLSASRNNEQFF
TRBV4-1	TRBJ2-5	CASSQGGAGGKETQYF
TRBV28	TRBJ2-7	CASRTTTGSYEQYF
TRBV7-3	TRBJ2-5	CASSFWGRQETQYF
TRBV27	TRBJ1-1	CASNPRGGKNTEAFF
TRBV5-4	TRBJ2-4	CASSLSRRDYGQGAPTQYF
TRBV4-1	TRBJ1-2	CASSRRQAVEGYTF
TRBV3-1/TRBV3-2	TRBJ2-1	CASSPALTSWSYNEQFF
TRBV30	TRBJ1-2	CAWRAGQIYGYTF
TRBV11-2	TRBJ1-2	CASSLSRGRGGYTF
TRBV18	TRBJ2-5	CASSPKGLETQYF
TRBV11-1	TRBJ2-3	CASSLVESTDTQYF
TRBV5-6	TRBJ1-2	CASSLANPNYGYTF
TRBV4-1	TRBJ2-2	CASSPHRGAGELFF
TRBV5-1	TRBJ2-3	CASSLLRSDTQYF
TRBV5-5	TRBJ1-2	CASSLVAGQEIYGYTF
TRBV7-9	TRBJ2-2	CASSRASAGGELFF
TRBV3-1/TRBV3-2	TRBJ2-1	CASSQGVTGFDNEQFF
TRBV5-4	TRBJ2-5	CASSVAGGLREETQYF
TRBV6-1	TRBJ2-2	CASSEGGLNTGELFF